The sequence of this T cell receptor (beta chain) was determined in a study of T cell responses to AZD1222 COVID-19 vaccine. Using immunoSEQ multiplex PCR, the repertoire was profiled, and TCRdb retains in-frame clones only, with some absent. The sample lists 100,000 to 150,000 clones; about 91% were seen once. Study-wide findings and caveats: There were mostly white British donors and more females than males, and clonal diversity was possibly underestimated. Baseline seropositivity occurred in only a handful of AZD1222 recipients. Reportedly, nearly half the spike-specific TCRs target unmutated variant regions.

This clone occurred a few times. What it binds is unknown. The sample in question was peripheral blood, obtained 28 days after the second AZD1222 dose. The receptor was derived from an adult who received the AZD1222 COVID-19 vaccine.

The CDR3 loop reads CASSLVFSGSLNEQFF. The CDR3 DNA reads as TGTGCCAGCAGCTTAGTATTTAGCGGGAGTTTGAATGAGCAGTTCTTC. This rearrangement joins TRBV7-2 to TRBJ2-1, with 9 bases that match TRBD2. There are 16 residues in the CDR3. V shed 1 base and J 7 bases; nucleotides not matched to a gene: 8. The V gene's germline CDR1 is SGHTA and CDR2 FQGNSA. Based on the CDR3 plus reference TRBV7-2 and TRBJ2-1, the full variable domain is GAGVSQSPSNKVTEKGKDVELRCDPISGHTALYWYRQSLGQGLEFLIYFQGNSAPDKSGLPSDRFSAERTGGSVSTLTIQRTQQEDSAVYLCASSLVFSGSLNEQFFGPGTRLTVL.